This TCR beta chain is from a study of shared clonotypes between healthy human individuals. Germline CDR1 is SQVTM and CDR2 is ANQGSEA. Trimming stripped 1 base from V and 7 bases from J, with 4 bases between. The CDR3 consists of 11 residues. Findings and limits, study-wide: Estimated richness values were generally larger in naive subsets than in memory subsets.

An approximately 200 ng quantity of DNA, tens of thousands of T cell genomes, went into the sorted-subset replicate PCRs. Data came from immunoSEQ multiplex PCR; TCRdb stores just in-frame clones and leaves some out. The sample yields millions of clones, roughly 94% seen once. Concerning this clone: Its antigen is undetermined.

The clonotype comes from a man aged 18 to 29 in good health. The chain uses TRBV29-1 and TRBJ2-2; D gene ambiguous. The sample was naive CD4+ T cells sorted from blood. Subset reported: CD45RA+ positively selected. CDR3 DNA sequence: TGCAGCGTTGAAGGTGTCGGGGAGCTGTTTTTT. It codes for CSVEGVGELFF.